This passage covers 26 T cell receptor beta chains from one sample sequenced in a study of blood T cell repertoires in COVID-19. The repertoire was sequenced with immunoSEQ multiplex PCR; TCRdb's copy has only in-frame clones and lacks some. The sample has about 230,000 clones; roughly 85% are singletons. Sample: peripheral blood. These receptors all come from a woman in her 70s with active or convalescent COVID-19.

The gene calls are TRBV14 and TRBJ2-1; 15 bases fit TRBD2. The germline CDR1 and CDR2 sequences are SGHDN and FVKESK. The length of the CDR3 is 15 residues. Trimming took 4 bases from V and 9 from J; bases not matched to a gene: 4. CDR3 residues: CASSLGLAGGFEQFF. CDR3 nucleotide sequence: TGTGCCAGCAGCCTCGGACTAGCGGGGGGGTTTGAGCAGTTCTTC.

This chain connects TRBV12-3 or TRBV12-4 to TRBJ2-7; D possibly corresponds to TRBD1 (6 bases). This CDR3 has 13 amino acids. Trimming took off 5 bases at V and 6 bases at J, with 14 bases between the two ends. Here the CDR3 reads CASSLLVRGEQYF. As DNA, the CDR3 is TGTGCCAGCAGTCTCCTCGTCAGGGGCGAGCAGTACTTC.

The chain has TRBV29-1 and TRBJ2-5, with 7 bases aligning to TRBD1. The ends lost 1 base at V and 4 bases at J; junction bases unmatched: 0. This CDR3 spans 12 amino acids. Germline values: CDR1 SQVTM, CDR2 ANQGSEA. In nucleotides, the CDR3 is TGCAGCGTTGAAGCAGGGGGAGAGACCCAGTACTTC. This gives the protein CSVEAGGETQYF.

The chain links TRBV4-3 to TRBJ2-3, with TRBD2 identical over 8 bases. V was clipped by 0 bases and J by 4 bases; unmatched bases: 9. In germline, CDR1 is LGHNA, CDR2 YSLEER. The CDR3 loop spans 17 amino acids. CDR3 loop: CASSQDRAGGTADTQYF. The DNA for the CDR3 is TGCGCCAGCAGCCAAGATAGGGCGGGGGGCACCGCAGATACGCAGTATTTT.

This clone was counted a few times. The CDR3 bases are TGTGCCAGCAGCGGTAGACAGGGGTCTGAAGCTTTCTTT. Translating gives CASSGRQGSEAFF. This chain links TRBV2 with TRBJ1-1; 8 bases are a match to TRBD1. Unmatched junction bases numbered 6, after V lost 6 bases and J lost 6 bases. This CDR3 has 13 residues. Germline V gene data show CDR1 as SNHLY and CDR2 as FYNNEI.

The chain carries TRBV9 and TRBJ1-1; a possible D gene is TRBD1 (6 bases). The germline gives CDR1 SGDLS, CDR2 YYNGEE. With 4 bases removed from V and 1 base from J, the gap between germline ends came to 8 bases. The CDR3 runs 13 residues. The CDR3 region has the DNA TGTGCCAGCAGCCGGGACAAGAACACTGAAGCTTTCTTT. It yields the protein CASSRDKNTEAFF.

The chain is built from TRBV10-2 and TRBJ2-3, with TRBD1 matching over 7 bases. CDR3 length: 15 amino acids. The junction had 7 bases not matched to a gene; V was cut back by 7 bases and J by 0 bases. Germline V gene lookup returns CDR1 WSHSY and CDR2 SAAADI. The CDR3 DNA follows: TGCGCCAGCATGACCTGGACAGGTAGCACAGATACGCAGTATTTT. Amino acids: CASMTWTGSTDTQYF.

The chain links TRBV6-5 to TRBJ1-5; 9 bases map to TRBD1. The CDR3 extends over 15 amino acids. Trimming took 6 bases from V and 1 from J; bases not matched to a gene: 4. Germline V gene lookup returns CDR1 MNHEY and CDR2 SVGAGI. The CDR3 nucleotides are TGTGCCAGCAGCGCAACAGGGGGCAGCAATCAGCCCCAGCATTTT. Translating gives CASSATGGSNQPQHF.

This chain connects TRBV5-1 to TRBJ1-5; possibly TRBD1 for D (5 bases). The CDR3 is made up of 15 amino acids. Germline-derived CDR1 and CDR2 are SGHRS and YFSETQ. V gave up 7 bases and J gave up 3 bases, with 17 bases separating them. The CDR3 sequence: CASSLAGGFNQPQHF. CDR3 in DNA: TGCGCCAGCTCCTTGGCGGGGGGGTTCAATCAGCCCCAGCATTTT.

The J gene is TRBJ1-1, the V gene TRBV2; D not certain. This CDR3 contains 12 residues. V lost 5 bases and J lost 7, with 11 bases in between. From germline, CDR1 is SNHLY and CDR2 FYNNEI. CDR3 in amino acids: CASSLDTDEAFF. In nucleotides, the CDR3 is TGTGCCAGCAGTTTAGACACGGATGAAGCTTTCTTT. Full variable domain (outside the CDR3, taken from reference TRBV2 and TRBJ1-1): EPEVTQTPSHQVTQMGQEVILRCVPISNHLYFYWYRQILGQKVEFLVSFYNNEISEKSEIFDDQFSVERPDGSNFTLKIRSTKLEDSAMYFCASSLDTDEAFFGQGTRLTVV.

The rearrangement joins TRBV7-2 to TRBJ2-1; TRBD2 might be the D (5 bases). Per the germline V gene, CDR1 is SGHTA and CDR2 is FQGNSA. Trimming took 5 bases from V and 6 from J, leaving 14 bases between them. The CDR3 length is 14 residues. For the CDR3, the DNA is TGTGCCAGCAGCCCCCAGTCGGGGATCAATGAGCAGTTCTTC. Translation gives CASSPQSGINEQFF. The complete variable domain, with remaining parts taken from reference TRBV7-2 and TRBJ2-1, reads GAGVSQSPSNKVTEKGKDVELRCDPISGHTALYWYRQSLGQGLEFLIYFQGNSAPDKSGLPSDRFSAERTGGSVSTLTIQRTQQEDSAVYLCASSPQSGINEQFFGPGTRLTVL.

This chain uses TRBV7-9 with TRBJ2-3; possibly TRBD1 for D (5 bases). The germline CDR1 and CDR2 sequences are SEHNR and FQNEAQ (reference sequence). The length of the CDR3 is 15 residues. V lost 5 bases to trimming and J lost 2 bases, with 14 bases between them. This CDR3 reads CASSPIGVPTDTQYF. The CDR3 coding sequence is TGTGCCAGCAGCCCAATAGGGGTACCCACAGATACGCAGTATTTT.

This rearrangement joins TRBV9 to TRBJ2-3, with D tentatively TRBD1 (6 bases). The CDR3 loop spans 16 amino acids. V was clipped by 4 bases and J by 0 bases, with 15 bases between them. Germline V gene lookup returns CDR1 SGDLS and CDR2 YYNGEE. CDR3 DNA sequence: TGTGCCAGCAGCCCGGCCGGACAGATTAGCACAGATACGCAGTATTTT. This encodes CASSPAGQISTDTQYF.

The genes are TRBV3-1 (or the pseudogene TRBV3-2) and TRBJ1-5; 7 nucleotides align to TRBD1. CDR1 and CDR2 from the germline V gene are LGHDT and YNNKEL (reference sequence). J lost 2 bases, V lost 6 bases, and 4 bases had no gene match. CDR3 length: 14 residues. The DNA for the CDR3 is TGTGCCAGCAGTCTCCAGGGGGGCAATCAGCCCCAGCATTTT. The encoded protein is CASSLQGGNQPQHF.

The chain is built from TRBV7-3 and TRBJ2-1; 8 nucleotides agree with TRBD1. This CDR3 has 15 residues. With V trimmed by 5 bases and J by 1 base, 4 bases remained unmatched. Germline lookup yields CDR1 SGHTA and CDR2 FQGTGA. CDR3 bases: TGTGCCAGCAGCCTCGGACAGGGATCCTACAATGAGCAGTTCTTC. It encodes CASSLGQGSYNEQFF.

This clone was observed once. This chain joins TRBV7-6 and TRBJ1-1; 11 bases map to TRBD1. V was clipped by 4 bases and J by 5 bases; unmatched bases: 6. The CDR3 has 15 residues. Germline V CDR1 and CDR2: SGHVS, FNYEAQ. As DNA, the CDR3 is TGTGCCAGCAGCTACTTGGACAGGGGGCGGACTGAAGCTTTCTTT. This translates into CASSYLDRGRTEAFF.

The chain recombines TRBV11-3 with TRBJ1-1, with TRBD1 identical over 9 bases. The V gene's germline CDR1 is SGHNT and CDR2 YENEEA. After removal of 3 bases from V and 3 bases from J, the junction contained 11 bases not matched to a gene. The CDR3 spans 17 residues. In nucleotides, the CDR3 is TGTGCCAGCAGCTTGGTCGAGGACAGGGGAGCGGACACTGAAGCTTTCTTT. Its translation: CASSLVEDRGADTEAFF.

This CDR3 is CASSLREDQPQHF. CDR3 in DNA: TGTGCCAGCAGTTTAAGGGAGGATCAGCCCCAGCATTTT. The rearrangement uses TRBV28 and TRBJ1-5; D remains unclear. The ends were cut back, 2 bases at V and 5 bases at J, with 7 bases in the middle. This CDR3 contains 13 residues. Germline CDR1 MDHEN, CDR2 SYDVKM.

The V gene is TRBV12-3 or TRBV12-4, the J gene TRBJ1-2, with D maybe TRBD1 (5 bases). Trimming took 3 bases from V and 8 from J, leaving 10 bases between them. The CDR3 spans 12 residues. CDR3 sequence reads: CASSFRGDGYTF. In DNA form, the CDR3 reads TGTGCCAGCAGTTTTCGGGGGGACGGCTACACCTTC.

The rearrangement links TRBV6-5 to TRBJ1-1; tentative D call: TRBD1 (6 bases). V lost 5 bases and J lost 6, with 13 bases in between. This CDR3 is built from 13 residues. In germline, CDR1 is MNHEY, CDR2 SVGAGI. CDR3 DNA: TGTGCCAGCAGTCGAGGGGGGGTACCTGAAGCTTTCTTT. Amino acids: CASSRGGVPEAFF.

V is TRBV7-2 and J is TRBJ2-1; 10 nucleotides agree with TRBD2. The CDR3 sequence is 17 residues long. Per the germline V gene, CDR1 is SGHTA and CDR2 is FQGNSA. With V trimmed by 4 bases and J by 0 bases, 6 bases remained unmatched. CDR3 loop: CASSSGLAVSSYNEQFF. The CDR3, as DNA: TGTGCCAGCAGCTCCGGACTAGCGGTCAGCTCCTACAATGAGCAGTTCTTC.

The V gene is TRBV18, the J gene TRBJ1-2, with 11 bases that match TRBD1. V shed 2 bases and J 3 bases; nucleotides not matched to a gene: 2. This CDR3 comprises 15 residues. Per the germline V gene, CDR1 is KGHSH and CDR2 is LQKENI. CDR3 in DNA: TGTGCCAGCTCACCAGGGACAGGGGGGGACTATGGCTACACCTTC. This gives the protein CASSPGTGGDYGYTF.

The J gene is TRBJ1-5, the V gene TRBV27, with 9 bases aligning to TRBD1. With 7 bases clipped from V and 2 bases from J, the junction kept 3 bases outside the gene matches. This CDR3 comprises 14 residues. CDR1 MNHEY and CDR2 SMNVEV come from the germline V gene (reference sequence). The CDR3 sequence: CASKRQGGNQPQHF. In DNA, the CDR3 is TGTGCCAGCAAGCGACAGGGGGGCAATCAGCCCCAGCATTTT.

The gene calls are TRBV2 and TRBJ2-5; D is unclear. V gave up 6 bases and J gave up 1 base, with 9 bases separating them. Germline CDR1 and CDR2: SNHLY and FYNNEI. The CDR3 runs 13 residues. In DNA form, the CDR3 reads TGTGCCAGCAGGGAGATGGGCCAAGAGACCCAGTACTTC. This translates into CASREMGQETQYF.

In its sample, this clone was seen a few times. This rearrangement joins TRBV30 to TRBJ1-3, with unresolved D. In germline, CDR1 is GTSNPN, CDR2 SVGIG (reference sequence). The V gene lost 2 bases and the J gene lost 0 bases, with 11 bases spanning the gap. The CDR3 is 15 residues long. As DNA, the CDR3 is TGTGCCTGGAGTCCCATGGGGAGCTCTGGAAACACCATATATTTT. Translating it yields CAWSPMGSSGNTIYF.

The rearrangement joins TRBV28 to TRBJ2-3, with TRBD2 as a possible D gene (6 bases). This CDR3 spans 15 amino acids. With 6 bases removed from V and 1 base from J, the gap between germline ends came to 14 bases. Germline lookup yields CDR1 MDHEN and CDR2 SYDVKM. The CDR3 here is CASRTAGAGTDTQYF. CDR3 bases: TGTGCCAGCAGAACAGCGGGTGCCGGCACAGATACGCAGTATTTT.